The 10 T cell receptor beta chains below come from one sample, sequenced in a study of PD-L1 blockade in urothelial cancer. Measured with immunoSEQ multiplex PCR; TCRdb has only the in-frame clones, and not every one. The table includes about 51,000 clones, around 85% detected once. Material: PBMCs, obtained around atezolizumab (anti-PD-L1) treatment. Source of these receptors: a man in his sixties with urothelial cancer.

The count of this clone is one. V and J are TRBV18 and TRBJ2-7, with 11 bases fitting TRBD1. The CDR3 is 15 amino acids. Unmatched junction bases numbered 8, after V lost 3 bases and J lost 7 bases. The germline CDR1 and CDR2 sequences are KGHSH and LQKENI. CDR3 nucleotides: TGTGCCAGCTCACCTCCGGACAGGGGGCAGGGTGAGCAGTACTTC. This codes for CASSPPDRGQGEQYF.

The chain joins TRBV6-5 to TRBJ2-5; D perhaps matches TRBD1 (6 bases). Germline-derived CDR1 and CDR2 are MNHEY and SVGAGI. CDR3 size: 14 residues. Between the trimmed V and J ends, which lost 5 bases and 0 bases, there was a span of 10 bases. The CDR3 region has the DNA TGTGCCAGCAGTGTGGGGACATACCAAGAGACCCAGTACTTC. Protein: CASSVGTYQETQYF.

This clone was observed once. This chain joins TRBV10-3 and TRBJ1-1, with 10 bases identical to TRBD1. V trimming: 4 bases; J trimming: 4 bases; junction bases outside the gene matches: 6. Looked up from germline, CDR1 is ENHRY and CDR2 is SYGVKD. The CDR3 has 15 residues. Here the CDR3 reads CAISGTGGSGTEAFF. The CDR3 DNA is TGTGCCATCAGTGGGACAGGGGGGTCGGGCACTGAAGCTTTCTTT.

The CDR3: CASSAGTGVTFSYGYTF. In DNA form, the CDR3 reads TGTGCCAGCAGCGCCGGGACAGGGGTAACCTTCTCCTATGGCTACACCTTC. The chain recombines TRBV13 with TRBJ1-2; TRBD1 aligns across 10 bases. With 5 bases clipped from V and 4 bases from J, the junction kept 13 bases outside the gene matches. The CDR3 extends over 17 amino acids. Germline assignment: CDR1 PRHDT and CDR2 FYEKMQ (reference sequence).

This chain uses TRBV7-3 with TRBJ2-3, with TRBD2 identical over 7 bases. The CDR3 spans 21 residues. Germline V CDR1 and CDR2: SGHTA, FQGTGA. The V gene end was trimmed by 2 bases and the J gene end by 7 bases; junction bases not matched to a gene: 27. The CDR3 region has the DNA TGTGCCAGCAGCTTATACTCTGGGGGGGTTTCAAGCGGCGACCCTAGGAATACGCAGTATTTT. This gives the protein CASSLYSGGVSSGDPRNTQYF.

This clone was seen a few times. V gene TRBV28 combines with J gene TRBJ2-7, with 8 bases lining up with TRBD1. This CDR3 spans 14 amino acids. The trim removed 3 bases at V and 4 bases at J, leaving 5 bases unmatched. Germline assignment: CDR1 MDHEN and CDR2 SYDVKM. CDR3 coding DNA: TGTGCCAGCAGTTTCTTGGACAGGGTTTACGAGCAGTACTTC. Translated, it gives CASSFLDRVYEQYF.

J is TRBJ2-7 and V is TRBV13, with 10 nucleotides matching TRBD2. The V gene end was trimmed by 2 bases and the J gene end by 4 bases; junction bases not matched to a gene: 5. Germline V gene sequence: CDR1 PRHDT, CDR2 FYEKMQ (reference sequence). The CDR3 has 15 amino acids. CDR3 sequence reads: CASSLRLAGEYEQYF. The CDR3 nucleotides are TGTGCCAGCAGCTTAAGGCTAGCGGGAGAATACGAGCAGTACTTC.

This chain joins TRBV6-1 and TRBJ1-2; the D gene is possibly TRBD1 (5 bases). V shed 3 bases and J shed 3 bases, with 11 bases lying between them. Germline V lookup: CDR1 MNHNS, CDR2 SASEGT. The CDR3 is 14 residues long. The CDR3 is CASSEGRDDYGYTF. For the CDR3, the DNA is TGTGCCAGCAGTGAGGGGAGGGACGACTATGGCTACACCTTC.

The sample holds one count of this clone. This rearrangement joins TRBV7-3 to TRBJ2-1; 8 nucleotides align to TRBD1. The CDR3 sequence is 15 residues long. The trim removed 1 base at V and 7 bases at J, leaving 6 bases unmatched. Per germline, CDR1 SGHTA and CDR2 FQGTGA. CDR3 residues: CASSLMAGQGNEQFF. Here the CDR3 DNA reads TGTGCCAGCAGCTTAATGGCTGGACAGGGTAATGAGCAGTTCTTC.

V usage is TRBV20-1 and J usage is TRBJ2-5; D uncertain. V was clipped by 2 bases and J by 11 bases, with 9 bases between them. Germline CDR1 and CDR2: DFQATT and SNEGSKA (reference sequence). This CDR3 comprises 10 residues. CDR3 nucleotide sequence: TGCAGTGCTAGACAGTCTCTTCAGTACTTC. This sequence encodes CSARQSLQYF.